This T cell receptor (beta chain) was sequenced in a study of CD8+ T cells in alopecia areata. CDR1 and CDR2 (germline): ENHRY, SYGVKD. The CDR3 loop spans 11 amino acids. The ends lost 10 bases at V and 6 bases at J; junction bases unmatched: 5. As for treatment: oral pan-JAK inhibitor, 5-10 mg twice daily. Study-level results: Higher clonality was seen in lesional scalp than in normal scalp, especially in alopecia totalis/universalis. Scalp repertoires also include resident alphabeta T cells from normal skin.

RNA extraction was followed by reverse transcription into cDNA, which acted as the sequencing template. Sequenced by immunoSEQ multiplex PCR; TCRdb stores in-frame clones only, minus some. The sample carries around 200,000 clones, 50% to 75% recorded once. About this clone: Its antigen is still unknown.

The specimen was CD4+ T cells sorted from blood, collected at week 4, from a patient treated with tofacitinib. The source of this sequence is a human donor with alopecia areata. The chain has TRBV10-3 and TRBJ2-7; TRBD1 aligns across 8 bases. The CDR3 loop reads CATRQGSEQYF. The CDR3, as DNA: TGTGCCACTAGACAGGGGTCCGAGCAGTACTTC.